These 27 T cell receptor beta chains were all obtained from the same sample, sequenced in a study of long-term antiretroviral therapy in people with HIV. They ran version v3.0 of the immunoSEQ assay at survey level. Assay used: immunoSEQ multiplex PCR; TCRdb lists only in-frame clones, some missing. There are approximately 22,000 clones in the sample; just over 85% occur only once, and 3.5% to 5.5% lies in the top ten. Source: unsorted PBMCs, taken 1.3 years after starting antiretroviral therapy. These receptors were taken from a man aged 55 to 69 with HIV.

CDR3: CASSTLAGTGGYEQYF. The CDR3 DNA reads as TGTGCCAGCAGCACTCTGGCCGGGACAGGGGGCTACGAGCAGTACTTC. This chain connects TRBV5-5 to TRBJ2-7, with 11 bases matching TRBD1. This CDR3 contains 16 residues. With V trimmed by 4 bases and J by 3 bases, 9 bases remained unmatched. Germline V gene sequence: CDR1 SGHKS, CDR2 YYEKEE (reference sequence). Using reference TRBV5-5 and TRBJ2-7 for the parts outside the CDR3, the full variable domain is DAGVTQSPTHLIKTRGQQVTLRCSPISGHKSVSWYQQVLGQGPQFIFQYYEKEERGRGNFPDRFSARQFPNYSSELNVNALLLGDSALYLCASSTLAGTGGYEQYFGPGTRLTVT.

The chain recombines TRBV5-1 with TRBJ2-7, with 8 nucleotides matching TRBD2. The junction had 6 bases not matched to a gene; V was cut back by 0 bases and J by 7 bases. The CDR3 consists of 14 residues. Germline lookup yields CDR1 SGHRS and CDR2 YFSETQ. In DNA form, the CDR3 reads TGCGCCAGCAGCTTGGGAGCGGGGGATTCGGAGCAGTACTTC. This translates into CASSLGAGDSEQYF. Filled out from reference TRBV5-1 and TRBJ2-7, the complete variable domain reads KAGVTQTPRYLIKTRGQQVTLSCSPISGHRSVSWYQQTPGQGLQFLFEYFSETQRNKGNFPGRFSGRQFSNSRSEMNVSTLELGDSALYLCASSLGAGDSEQYFGPGTRLTVT.

The V call is TRBV27, the J call TRBJ2-7; D not resolved. Between the trimmed V and J ends, which lost 6 bases and 4 bases, there was a span of 16 bases. The CDR3 loop spans 14 amino acids. Germline-derived CDR1 and CDR2 are MNHEY and SMNVEV (reference sequence). CDR3 nucleotide sequence: TGTGCCAGCAGATTAAACGTAAACCCGTACGAGCAGTACTTC. Its protein is CASRLNVNPYEQYF.

The DNA for the CDR3 is TGCGCCAGCAGCTTCCCTACAGGGGGAGGCACAGATACGCAGTATTTT. This codes for CASSFPTGGGTDTQYF. This rearrangement joins TRBV5-1 to TRBJ2-3; TRBD1 agrees at 8 bases. V was pared by 2 bases and J by 1 base, with 6 bases of the junction left unmatched. This CDR3 is built from 16 residues. The germline CDR1 and CDR2 sequences are SGHRS and YFSETQ. Full variable domain (remainder filled in from reference TRBV5-1 and TRBJ2-3): KAGVTQTPRYLIKTRGQQVTLSCSPISGHRSVSWYQQTPGQGLQFLFEYFSETQRNKGNFPGRFSGRQFSNSRSEMNVSTLELGDSALYLCASSFPTGGGTDTQYFGPGTRLTVL.

J is TRBJ1-4 and V is TRBV5-8; D might be TRBD1 (5 bases). The V gene lost 6 bases and the J gene lost 5 bases, with 17 bases spanning the gap. Germline values: CDR1 SGHTS, CDR2 YDEGEE. The length of the CDR3 is 15 residues. CDR3 DNA sequence: TGTGCCAGCACCCTCGGAGACAGATACAATGAAAAACTGTTTTTT. Translated: CASTLGDRYNEKLFF.

The chain couples TRBV18 to TRBJ2-3; D may match TRBD1 or TRBD2 (5 bases each). Germline V gives CDR1 KGHSH, CDR2 LQKENI. The CDR3 sequence is 17 residues long. V lost 3 bases, J lost 1 base, and 17 bases lay in between. The CDR3 region is CASSPTTIRGRTDTQYF. CDR3 DNA: TGTGCCAGCTCACCGACCACCATACGGGGCCGCACAGATACGCAGTATTTT.

The chain links TRBV4-3 to TRBJ2-2; D uncertain. CDR1 is LGHNA, CDR2 YSLEER, per germline. Trimming took off 0 bases at V and 1 base at J, with 12 bases between the two ends. The CDR3 has 17 amino acids. CDR3 protein: CASSQETSDRNTGELFF. DNA of the CDR3: TGCGCCAGCAGCCAAGAAACGAGTGACCGGAACACCGGGGAGCTGTTTTTT.

This clone was observed once. The rearrangement uses TRBV6-6 and TRBJ1-5, with 7 bases fitting TRBD1. Germline lookup yields CDR1 MNHNY and CDR2 SVGAGI (reference sequence). V was pared by 5 bases and J by 5 bases, with 9 bases of the junction left unmatched. The CDR3 consists of 15 residues. The DNA for the CDR3 is TGTGCCAGCAGTCCGACAGGGTTTTGGGATCAGCCCCAGCATTTT. It translates to CASSPTGFWDQPQHF.

The CDR3 loop is CASSLVSGGPSNTGELFF. CDR3 nucleotides: TGTGCCAGCAGCTTGGTCTCGGGAGGGCCCTCGAACACCGGGGAGCTGTTTTTT. The chain has TRBV7-3 and TRBJ2-2; TRBD2 agrees at 8 bases. V shed 3 bases, J shed 0 bases, and the junction held 9 bases outside the gene matches. The CDR3 extends over 18 amino acids. Germline V gives CDR1 SGHTA, CDR2 FQGTGA.

This sequence joins TRBV27 and TRBJ2-2; D is perhaps TRBD1 (7 bases). The V end was cut by 3 bases, the J end by 7 bases, with 18 bases between. Germline CDR1 is MNHEY and CDR2 is SMNVEV (reference sequence). CDR3 size: 16 residues. Here the CDR3 reads CASSLDRLSGGGELFF. As DNA, the CDR3 is TGTGCCAGCAGTTTGGACAGGCTTTCCGGGGGCGGGGAGCTGTTTTTT.

V usage is TRBV4-3 and J usage is TRBJ1-2; maybe TRBD1 (6 bases). Trimming removed 1 base from V and 0 bases from J, with 15 bases in between. This CDR3 spans 17 amino acids. Germline lookup yields CDR1 LGHNA and CDR2 YSLEER. CDR3 protein: CASSQAWGGSPNYGYTF. CDR3 nucleotide sequence: TGCGCCAGCAGCCAAGCTTGGGGGGGCAGCCCTAACTATGGCTACACCTTC.

This rearrangement joins TRBV28 to TRBJ1-2, with D perhaps TRBD1 (5 bases). From germline, CDR1 is MDHEN and CDR2 SYDVKM. V was pared by 3 bases and J by 4 bases, with 12 bases between. The CDR3 covers 14 residues. The CDR3 DNA follows: TGTGCCAGCAGTTTCGTGGGGACCTCCTATGGCTACACCTTC. Protein: CASSFVGTSYGYTF.

The rearrangement links TRBV9 to TRBJ2-3; D tentatively reads TRBD1 or TRBD2 (7 bases each). The CDR3 is 16 amino acids. The V and J ends lost 4 bases and 5 bases respectively, with 20 bases between them. CDR1 and CDR2 (germline): SGDLS, YYNGEE. The CDR3 bases are TGTGCCAGCAGCCCCCAGGGGGAGGGATGGGGAGATACGCAGTATTTT. This encodes CASSPQGEGWGDTQYF.

This clone appeared a few times. The J gene is TRBJ2-7, the V gene TRBV2; no clear D gene. The CDR3 totals 11 residues. The germline gives CDR1 SNHLY, CDR2 FYNNEI. Trimming cost V 4 bases and J 9 bases, with 10 bases left between them. This CDR3 reads CASSVQAGQYF. CDR3 DNA: TGTGCCAGCAGTGTTCAGGCAGGGCAGTACTTC.

This sequence joins TRBV27 and TRBJ1-2; 7 bases align to TRBD1. This CDR3 has 13 residues. The V gene's germline CDR1 is MNHEY and CDR2 SMNVEV (reference sequence). V shed 2 bases and J 8 bases; nucleotides not matched to a gene: 5. CDR3 sequence (DNA): TGTGCCAGCAGTTTACACAGGGGTTTGGGCTACACCTTC. Its translation is CASSLHRGLGYTF.

CDR3 sequence (DNA): TGTGCCAGCTCTGGCCTAGCGGGCGCGCTTCTCTACGAGCAGTACTTC. It encodes CASSGLAGALLYEQYF. The chain has TRBV27 and TRBJ2-7, with 8 positions matching TRBD2. In germline, CDR1 is MNHEY, CDR2 SMNVEV (reference sequence). After removal of 8 bases from V and 3 bases from J, the junction contained 15 bases not matched to a gene. This CDR3 has 16 amino acids.

The V call is TRBV6-5, the J call TRBJ1-1; no clear D. Germline CDR1 is MNHEY and CDR2 is SVGAGI. The CDR3 is 14 amino acids. V lost 2 bases to trimming and J lost 2 bases, with 9 bases between them. The CDR3: CASSYQMFNTEAFF. In DNA, the CDR3 is TGTGCCAGCAGTTACCAGATGTTTAACACTGAAGCTTTCTTT.

The chain's CDR3 is CASSLGISGQQETQYF. The CDR3 nucleotides are TGCGCCAGCAGCTTGGGTATCTCGGGACAACAAGAGACCCAGTACTTC. The chain employs TRBV5-1 and TRBJ2-5; possible D gene TRBD1, 6 bases. Trimming shortened V by 0 bases and J by 2 bases, and 14 bases separated the two germline ends. Germline V gene data show CDR1 as SGHRS and CDR2 as YFSETQ. The CDR3 is made up of 16 amino acids.

The chain couples TRBV7-7 to TRBJ2-1; D possibly matches TRBD1 or TRBD2 (5 bases each). The length of the CDR3 is 15 residues. Between the trimmed V and J ends, which lost 0 bases and 4 bases, there was a span of 10 bases. Germline CDR1 is SSHAT and CDR2 is FNYEAQ (reference sequence). CDR3 in amino acids: CASSLAGDRYNEQFF. CDR3 DNA sequence: TGTGCCAGCAGCTTAGCGGGGGATAGATACAATGAGCAGTTCTTC.

V and J are TRBV20-1 and TRBJ2-6, with D uncertain. The CDR3 contains 11 residues. V lost 6 bases and J 2 bases, leaving 2 bases between the germline ends. CDR1 and CDR2 (germline): DFQATT, SNEGSKA (reference sequence). Here the CDR3 reads CSATGANVLTF. CDR3 DNA: TGCAGTGCGACTGGGGCCAACGTCCTGACTTTC.

The gene calls are TRBV5-6 and TRBJ2-7; 11 bases map to TRBD2. CDR1 is SGHDT and CDR2 is YYEEEE in the germline V gene. V dropped 5 bases and J dropped 3; count of bases not matched to a gene: 16. There are 18 residues in the CDR3. This chain's CDR3 is CASRSRGDLAGGFYEQYF. CDR3 bases: TGTGCCAGCAGATCAAGGGGTGACCTAGCGGGGGGCTTCTACGAGCAGTACTTC.

J is TRBJ2-7 and V is TRBV18; 8 bases align to TRBD1. This CDR3 has 13 residues. CDR1 and CDR2 from the germline V gene are KGHSH and LQKENI. V lost 3 bases and J lost 5; bases outside the gene matches: 3. CDR3 nucleotide sequence: TGTGCCAGCTCACCGGACAGGGAAAACGAGCAGTACTTC. Translation: CASSPDRENEQYF.

The chain employs TRBV6-1 and TRBJ2-3, with D possibly called TRBD1 or TRBD2 (6 bases each). This CDR3 contains 14 residues. Per the germline V gene, CDR1 is MNHNS and CDR2 is SASEGT. Trimming took off 9 bases at V and 5 bases at J, with 18 bases between the two ends. The CDR3 protein is CARDVAEGGDTQYF. The CDR3 DNA sequence: TGTGCCAGGGACGTAGCGGAGGGGGGAGATACGCAGTATTTT.

V usage is TRBV9 and J usage is TRBJ2-7; 9 bases fit TRBD2. The CDR3 length is 15 residues. Germline V gives CDR1 SGDLS, CDR2 YYNGEE. V was clipped by 4 bases and J by 3 bases; unmatched bases: 8. This CDR3 is CASSSSGGRDYEQYF. In DNA, the CDR3 is TGTGCCAGCAGCTCGAGCGGGGGGCGGGACTACGAGCAGTACTTC. The full variable domain, in which reference TRBV9 and TRBJ2-7 provide the parts outside the CDR3, is DSGVTQTPKHLITATGQRVTLRCSPRSGDLSVYWYQQSLDQGLQFLIQYYNGEERAKGNILERFSAQQFPDLHSELNLSSLELGDSALYFCASSSSGGRDYEQYFGPGTRLTVT.

V usage is TRBV7-3 and J usage is TRBJ1-2, with a possible D match to TRBD1 (5 bases). The CDR3 sequence is 13 residues long. Germline loops: CDR1 SGHTA, CDR2 FQGTGA. Trimming cost V 4 bases and J 7 bases, with 13 bases left between them. The CDR3: CASSWDLTFGYTF. The CDR3 nucleotides are TGTGCCAGCAGCTGGGACCTGACGTTTGGCTACACCTTC.

The chain couples TRBV14 to TRBJ1-4; possible D gene TRBD1, 6 bases. Looked up from germline, CDR1 is SGHDN and CDR2 is FVKESK. Trimming cost V 4 bases and J 7 bases, with 16 bases left between them. This CDR3 is built from 15 residues. This CDR3 reads CASSLFSGGGEKLFF. CDR3 nucleotides: TGTGCCAGCAGCCTTTTCTCGGGGGGCGGTGAAAAACTGTTTTTT.

The chain employs TRBV30 and TRBJ2-1, with D perhaps matching TRBD1 (6 bases). Trimming removed 1 base from V and 3 bases from J, with 7 bases in between. This CDR3 has 13 amino acids. From germline, CDR1 is GTSNPN and CDR2 SVGIG (reference sequence). DNA for the CDR3: TGTGCCTGGAGTGAGGACAGCTACAATGAGCAGTTCTTC. It encodes CAWSEDSYNEQFF. The whole variable domain, filled in from reference TRBV30 and TRBJ2-1, reads SQTIHQWPATLVQPVGSPLSLECTVEGTSNPNLYWYRQAAGRGLQLLFYSVGIGQISSEVPQNLSASRPQDRQFILSSKKLLLSDSGFYLCAWSEDSYNEQFFGPGTRLTVL.